The present TCR beta chain was sequenced within a study of T cells in localized non-small cell lung cancer. General study findings and limits: Elevated blood T cell density was associated with longer overall survival. Uninvolved adjacent lung had higher T cell clonality than tumor and all other tissues.

The table came from immunoSEQ multiplex PCR; TCRdb's copy has only in-frame clones and leaves some out. This table holds some 24,000 clones, 92% found once. From germline, CDR1 is MGHRA and CDR2 YSYEKL. V lost 4 bases and J lost 2, with 15 bases in between. CDR3 size: 15 residues. Of note for this clone: Its antigen remains unknown.

The origin of this receptor is a man aged 35 to 69 with stage III squamous cell lung carcinoma. This chain links TRBV4-1 with TRBJ2-7, with D possibly matching TRBD2 (6 bases). Source: peripheral blood, taken before any cancer treatment. The CDR3 sequence is CASSPQGLRPYEQYF. The CDR3 nucleotides read TGCGCCAGCAGCCCCCAGGGACTGCGACCCTACGAGCAGTACTTC.